These T cell receptor delta chains were read from a single sample in a study of gamma-delta T cells after stem cell transplantation. TCRdb applied CATT to the RT-PCR reads for clone calling. The repertoire holds just under 2,500 delta-chain clones, with about a fifth as singletons. Sequencing was done on a sample of gamma-delta T cells. The receptors shown here come from a human donor. It is not recorded whose cells these are; they may come from a transplant donor. Each CDR3 is given with its conserved first and last residue. Fields, in order: CDR3 protein, V gene, J gene.

CDR3: CALGEPLPFLILVLAGGSALTALLFF; V: TRDV1; J: TRDJ2
CDR3: CASPGIPTIWGMPLDTRQMFF; V: TRDV3; J: TRDJ3
CDR3: CACDEVLGDTPVPDKLIF; V: TRDV2; J: TRDJ1
CDR3: CASSGWNGLPQSLTGEIRWCADKLIF; V: TRDV3; J: TRDJ1
CDR3: CAFGILHLVLGWTDKLIF; V: TRDV3; J: TRDJ1
CDR3: CACDKVLGDTKLLYTDKLIF; V: TRDV2; J: TRDJ1
CDR3: CALGELVLRWGIRTDKLIF; V: TRDV1; J: TRDJ1
CDR3: CACDGSLIF; V: TRDV2; J: TRDJ1
CDR3: CALPWGIRFLPTTAQLFF; V: TRDV3; J: TRDJ2
CDR3: CALGAAGVNPRLYFADKLIF; V: TRDV1; J: TRDJ1
CDR3: CACDTVSPTVGKKLIF; V: TRDV2; J: TRDJ1
CDR3: CACDTSGGSILSWDTRQMFF; V: TRDV2; J: TRDJ3
CDR3: CACDLLLGDARTDKLIF; V: TRDV2; J: TRDJ1
CDR3: CALGELLLGMFTDKLIF; V: TRDV1; J: TRDJ1
CDR3: CALGAGFLSRTGGLVLIF; V: TRDV1; J: TRDJ1
CDR3: CACDTVGTGGYASTDKLIF; V: TRDV2; J: TRDJ1
CDR3: CACDTGKTLNWGLDTDKLIF; V: TRDV2; J: TRDJ1
CDR3: CALGASFHSLLGDTYTDKLIF; V: TRDV1; J: TRDJ1
CDR3: CACDILRGKDSDKLIF; V: TRDV2; J: TRDJ1
CDR3: CACDTVLGETRDTDKLIF; V: TRDV2; J: TRDJ1
CDR3: CALGELSPRLYWGYYTDELIF; V: TRDV1; J: TRDJ1
CDR3: CACEGFYNTDKLIF; V: TRDV2; J: TRDJ1
CDR3: CACDTLVTGGYAYTDKLIF; V: TRDV2; J: TRDJ1
CDR3: CALGENVGPRWSYWGTYTRPYTDKLIF; V: TRDV1; J: TRDJ1
CDR3: CALGELLRTPLGDADKLIF; V: TRDV1; J: TRDJ1
CDR3: CALGELSHSYWWGITIFPPRTDKLIF; V: TRDV1; J: TRDJ1
CDR3: CALGENFLPALEYWGTWLTAQLFF; V: TRDV1; J: TRDJ2
CDR3: CAFPLLNWGIPRTGDKLIF; V: TRDV3; J: TRDJ1
CDR3: CAFNPTAYWGTHPTHTDKLIF; V: TRDV3; J: TRDJ1
CDR3: CACDGPGGTGGYPSWDTRQMFF; V: TRDV2; J: TRDJ3
CDR3: CALGELQIRPGGSIKLIF; V: TRDV1; J: TRDJ1
CDR3: CALGELQPHFVVLRLGWTALTAQLFF; V: TRDV1; J: TRDJ2
CDR3: CALGGSLRWGIQRLIF; V: TRDV1; J: TRDJ1
CDR3: CACDTFYWGIPNESPDKLIF; V: TRDV2; J: TRDJ1
CDR3: CACDVLGSKGYTDKLIF; V: TRDV2; J: TRDJ1
CDR3: CALGEPAPPFGGFTDKLIF; V: TRDV1; J: TRDJ1
CDR3: CACDTIGGSRRYTDKLIF; V: TRDV2; J: TRDJ1
CDR3: CACDTVLGAPYTDKLIF; V: TRDV2; J: TRDJ1
CDR3: CACDIPTFTVGNFYTDTLIF; V: TRDV2; J: TRDJ1
CDR3: CALGSHRYWGPRGTDKLIF; V: TRDV1; J: TRDJ1
CDR3: CALGPLSLYWGIEDKLIF; V: TRDV1; J: TRDJ1
CDR3: CACDTEAHHWGIPPSSWDTRQMFF; V: TRDV2; J: TRDJ3
CDR3: CACDTAFPQYWGILGADKLIF; V: TRDV2; J: TRDJ1
CDR3: CACDTPGGSSLSSWDTRQMFF; V: TRDV2; J: TRDJ3
CDR3: CALGELVQVLGDETDKLIF; V: TRDV1; J: TRDJ1
CDR3: CACDSVGTGGYVLPYTDKLIF; V: TRDV2; J: TRDJ1
CDR3: CALGPGLPYLPLPPYWGIPEGSLTAQLFF; V: TRDV1; J: TRDJ2
CDR3: CAFKCWDYWGIYTDKLIF; V: TRDV3; J: TRDJ1